Shown below are 7 T cell receptor beta chains from a single sample sequenced in a study of T cells in Graves' hyperthyroidism and ophthalmopathy. Template material for amplifying TCR beta CDR3 regions consisted of RNA transcripts. A first-round RT-PCR of the TCR CDR3 used the HTBI primer set. Using its own MiXCR run on the multiplex PCR reads, TCRdb lists one record per CDR3 protein. The data contain 660,000 or so distinct CDR3 sequences, about 45% of them singletons. Sequenced input: peripheral blood or thyroid tissue (not recorded which). Receptors originate from an adult man with Graves' disease, either hyperthyroidism or ophthalmopathy (not recorded which).

The J gene is TRBJ1-2, the V gene TRBV5-5, with D maybe TRBD1 (5 bases). Germline values: CDR1 SGHKS, CDR2 YYEKEE (reference sequence). The germline V and J ends were trimmed by 5 bases and 4 bases, with 15 bases remaining between them. The CDR3 runs 14 residues. DNA for the CDR3: TGTGCCAGCAGTTTATTGCGGGGGGGCTATGGCTACACCTTC. It translates to CASSLLRGGYGYTF.

This clonotype was detected ten times or more. J is TRBJ1-5 and V is TRBV2; D not resolved. Germline assignment: CDR1 SNHLY and CDR2 FYNNEI. The V gene lost 1 base and the J gene lost 5 bases, with 6 bases spanning the gap. The CDR3 is made up of 13 amino acids. The CDR3 is CASSEGRYQPQHF. The CDR3 DNA follows: TGTGCCAGCAGTGAAGGGAGATATCAGCCCCAGCATTTT. The entire variable domain, with the rest obtained from reference TRBV2 and TRBJ1-5, is as follows: EPEVTQTPSHQVTQMGQEVILRCVPISNHLYFYWYRQILGQKVEFLVSFYNNEISEKSEIFDDQFSVERPDGSNFTLKIRSTKLEDSAMYFCASSEGRYQPQHFGDGTRLSIL.

This chain uses TRBV7-9 with TRBJ1-2; 8 bases map to TRBD1. Germline CDR1 and CDR2: SEHNR and FQNEAQ (reference sequence). J lost 9 bases, V lost 5 bases, and 11 bases had no gene match. This CDR3 is built from 14 residues. CDR3 sequence (DNA): TGTGCCAGCAGCCAAGATGTTACAGGGGGGAGCTACACCTTC. It is translated as CASSQDVTGGSYTF.

This clonotype was observed once. The chain joins TRBV29-1 to TRBJ2-7, with 10 bases that match TRBD1. The CDR3 covers 13 residues. Germline V gives CDR1 SQVTM, CDR2 ANQGSEA. Trimming removed 4 bases from V and 2 bases from J; junction bases left unmatched: 2. As DNA, the CDR3 is TGCAGCGTTGGAGACAGGGGGCCCTACGAGCAGTACTTC. Amino acid sequence: CSVGDRGPYEQYF.

V gene TRBV19 combines with J gene TRBJ2-7; D is perhaps TRBD2 (5 bases). This CDR3 contains 12 residues. V was cut by 9 bases and J by 5 bases, with 14 bases left in between. From germline, CDR1 is LNHDA and CDR2 SQIVND (reference sequence). CDR3 amino acids: CASSFTGNEQYF. Here the CDR3 DNA reads TGTGCCAGCAGCTTCACGGGAAACGAGCAGTACTTC.

This clonotype was counted a few times. The rearrangement uses TRBV9 and TRBJ1-1; D perhaps matches TRBD1 (5 bases). CDR1 is SGDLS and CDR2 is YYNGEE in the germline V gene. V was trimmed by 7 bases and J by 0 bases, leaving 10 bases between them. The CDR3 length is 13 residues. CDR3: CASGRGVNTEAFF. The CDR3 nucleotides are TGTGCCAGCGGACGAGGGGTGAACACTGAAGCTTTCTTT.

There are many counts of this clonotype. This chain joins TRBV29-1 and TRBJ2-5, with D perhaps matching TRBD2 (6 bases). This CDR3 is 12 amino acids long. Per the germline V gene, CDR1 is SQVTM and CDR2 is ANQGSEA. V was pared by 3 bases and J by 4 bases, with 9 bases between. CDR3 nucleotides: TGCAGCGTTGATCGGCGGGGAGAGACCCAGTACTTC. This translates into CSVDRRGETQYF.